Reported below is one TCR beta chain. Antigen unknown. This record belongs to a study of beta chain features in type 1 diabetes. In the study overall: Examination covered approximately 100 million sorted cells spanning all samples. Study outcomes and limitations: Within the patient group, naive, central memory and Treg TCRB repertoires appeared more similar to each other than within healthy donors. With patients and controls alike, PCR might favor shorter templates to an equal degree.

Sorted populations all exceeded 95% purity. Since all of the isolated RNA was reverse transcribed, expressed TCRB transcripts were what got sequenced. Libraries were prepared by immunoSEQ multiplex PCR; TCRdb keeps only in-frame clonotypes and omits some of them. There are 900,000 or so clones in the sample; roughly a sixth occur only once, and 0.02% to 0.025% lies in the top ten. This CDR3 is 14 amino acids long. Germline V CDR1 and CDR2: MNHNS, SASEGT. V lost 5 bases and J lost 8; bases outside the gene matches: 6. The receptor comes from a woman between 18 and 29 years old in good health. The sequencing input was naive CD4+ T cells from blood. The chain carries TRBV6-1 and TRBJ2-1; TRBD2 matches at 10 bases. The CDR3 is CASSKLAGRDEQFF. DNA for the CDR3: TGTGCCAGCAGTAAACTAGCGGGAAGGGATGAGCAGTTCTTC.